This TCR beta chain was sequenced during a study of T cell repertoires in cytomegalovirus infection. Overall study: Matching HLA type and CMV infection were both indicated by public TCR beta signatures.

This clonotype turned up a few times. Its antigen is unknown. CDR1 and CDR2 (germline): MGHRA, YSYEKL. The CDR3 is 13 amino acids. V lost 7 bases, J lost 0 bases, and 9 bases lay in between. TCRdb reprocessed the reads with MiXCR, giving one entry per CDR3 protein. The data show approximately 1,000,000 distinct CDR3 sequences, approximately 30% seen once. The sequenced sample was cultured CD8+ T cells from PBMCs, obtained from culture after CMV antigen stimulation. This chain connects TRBV4-1 to TRBJ1-1; D possibly corresponds to TRBD1 (6 bases). The source of this sequence is a human donor in good health (CMV status not recorded). Some clones in this sample may be carry-over from other donors' samples. The CDR3 sequence: CASKAGVNTEAFF. Here the CDR3 DNA reads TGCGCCAGCAAGGCAGGGGTGAACACTGAAGCTTTCTTT.